The T cell receptor beta chain described here comes from a study of Ad26.COV2.S vaccination and SARS-CoV-2 variants. The CDR3 is 15 residues long. The V segment lost 0 bases and the J segment 7 bases; nucleotides outside the gene matches: 8. Germline values: CDR1 MNHNS, CDR2 SASEGT. Sequencing used immunoSEQ multiplex PCR; TCRdb keeps in-frame clones, though not all of them. The repertoire has 350,000 to 450,000 clones, about nine tenths of them found once; the top ten carry approximately 1.9%. Treatment defined: some 19 received Ad26.COV2.S at low or high dose, single or two shots; about 5 received placebo; per-sample allocation not given. The investigators took samples on day 63 after the first vaccine or placebo injection.

Sequences were derived from peripheral blood, sampled in a trial of Ad26.COV2.S vaccine versus placebo. This sequence was found in a person aged 18-60 years who received the Ad26.COV2.S COVID-19 vaccine or a placebo. This chain links TRBV6-1 with TRBJ2-5; 7 bases are a match to TRBD1. The DNA of the CDR3 is TGTGCCAGCAGTGAAGCAGGGGGCGGTAGTGCGACCCAGTACTTC. Its protein is CASSEAGGGSATQYF.